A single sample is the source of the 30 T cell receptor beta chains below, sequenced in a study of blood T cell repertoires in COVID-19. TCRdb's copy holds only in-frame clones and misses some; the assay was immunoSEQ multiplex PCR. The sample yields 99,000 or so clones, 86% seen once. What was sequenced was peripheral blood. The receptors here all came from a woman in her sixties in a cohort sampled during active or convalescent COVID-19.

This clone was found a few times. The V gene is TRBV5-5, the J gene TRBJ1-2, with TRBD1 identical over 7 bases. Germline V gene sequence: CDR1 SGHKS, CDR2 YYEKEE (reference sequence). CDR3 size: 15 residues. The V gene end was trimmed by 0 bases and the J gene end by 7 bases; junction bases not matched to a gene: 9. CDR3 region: CASSLGTGASSGYTF. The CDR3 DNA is TGTGCCAGCAGCTTGGGAACAGGGGCCAGCAGTGGCTACACCTTC.

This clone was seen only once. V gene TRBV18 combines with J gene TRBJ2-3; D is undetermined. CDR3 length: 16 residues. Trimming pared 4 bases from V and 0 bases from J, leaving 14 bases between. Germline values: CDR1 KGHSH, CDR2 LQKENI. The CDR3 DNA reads TGTGCCAGCTCACAAACGCGGATTCCTAGCACAGATACGCAGTATTTT. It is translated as CASSQTRIPSTDTQYF.

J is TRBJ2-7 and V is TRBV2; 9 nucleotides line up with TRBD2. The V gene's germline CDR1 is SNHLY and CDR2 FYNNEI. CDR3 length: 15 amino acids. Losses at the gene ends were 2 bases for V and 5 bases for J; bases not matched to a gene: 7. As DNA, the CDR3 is TGTGCCAGCAGTGAATTTAGCGGGAGATTTGACGAGCAGTACTTC. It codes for CASSEFSGRFDEQYF.

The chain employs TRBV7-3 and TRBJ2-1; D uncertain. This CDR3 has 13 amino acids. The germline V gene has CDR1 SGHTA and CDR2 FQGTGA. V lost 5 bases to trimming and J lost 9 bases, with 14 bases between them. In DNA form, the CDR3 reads TGTGCCAGCAGCCCCCTCTCGACGGGTGAGCAGTTCTTC. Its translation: CASSPLSTGEQFF.

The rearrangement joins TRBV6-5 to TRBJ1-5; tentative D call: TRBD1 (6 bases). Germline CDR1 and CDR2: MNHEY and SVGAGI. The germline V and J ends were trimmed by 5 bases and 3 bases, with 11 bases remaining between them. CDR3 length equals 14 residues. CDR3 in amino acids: CASSTQGINQPQHF. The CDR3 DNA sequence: TGTGCCAGCAGTACACAGGGCATCAATCAGCCCCAGCATTTT.

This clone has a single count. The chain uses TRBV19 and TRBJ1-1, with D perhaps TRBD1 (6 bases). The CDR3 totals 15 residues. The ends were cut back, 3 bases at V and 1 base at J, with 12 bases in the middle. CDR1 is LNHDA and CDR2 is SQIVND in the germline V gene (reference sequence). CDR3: CASSILRGGNTEAFF. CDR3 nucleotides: TGTGCCAGTAGTATTCTAAGGGGGGGGAACACTGAAGCTTTCTTT.

This CDR3 is CASSLGGQGSYQPQHF. CDR3 nucleotide sequence: TGTGCCAGCAGCTTAGGAGGACAGGGGTCCTATCAGCCCCAGCATTTT. The rearrangement joins TRBV7-9 to TRBJ1-5, with TRBD1 matching 9 bases. CDR3 length equals 16 residues. Germline CDR1 and CDR2: SEHNR and FQNEAQ (reference sequence). The trim removed 1 base at V and 5 bases at J, leaving 6 bases unmatched.

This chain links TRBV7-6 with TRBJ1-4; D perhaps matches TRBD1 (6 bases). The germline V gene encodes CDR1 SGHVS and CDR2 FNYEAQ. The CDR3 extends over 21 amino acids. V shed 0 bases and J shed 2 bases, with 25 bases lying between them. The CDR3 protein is CASSLAIAEGGALITNEKLFF. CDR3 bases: TGTGCCAGCAGCTTAGCTATAGCGGAGGGGGGGGCCCTAATCACTAATGAAAAACTGTTTTTT.

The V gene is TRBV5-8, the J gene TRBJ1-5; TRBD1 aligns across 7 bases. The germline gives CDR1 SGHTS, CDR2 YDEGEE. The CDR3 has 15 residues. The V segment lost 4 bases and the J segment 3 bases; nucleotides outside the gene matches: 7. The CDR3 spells CASSTRTGPNQPQHF. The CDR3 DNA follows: TGTGCCAGCAGCACCCGGACAGGACCCAATCAGCCCCAGCATTTT.

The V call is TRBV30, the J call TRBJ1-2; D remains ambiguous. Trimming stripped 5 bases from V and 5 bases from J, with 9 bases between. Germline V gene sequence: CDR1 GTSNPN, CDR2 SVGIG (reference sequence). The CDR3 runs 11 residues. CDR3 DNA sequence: TGTGCCTGGGGGCGGCGGTATGGCTACACCTTC. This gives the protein CAWGRRYGYTF.

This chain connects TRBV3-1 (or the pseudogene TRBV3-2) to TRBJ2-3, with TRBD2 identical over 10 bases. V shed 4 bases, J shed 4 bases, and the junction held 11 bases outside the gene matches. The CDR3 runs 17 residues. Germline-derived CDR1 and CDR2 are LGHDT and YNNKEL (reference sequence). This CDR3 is CASSPRPLAGGPDTQYF. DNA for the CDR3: TGTGCCAGCAGCCCAAGGCCTTTAGCGGGAGGTCCAGATACGCAGTATTTT.

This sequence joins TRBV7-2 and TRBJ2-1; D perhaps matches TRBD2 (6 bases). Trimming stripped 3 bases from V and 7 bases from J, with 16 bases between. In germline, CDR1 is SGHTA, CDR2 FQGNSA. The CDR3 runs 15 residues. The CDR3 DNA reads TGTGCCAGCAGCTTCCGGGAGCAGAGTTATAATGAGCAGTTCTTC. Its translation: CASSFREQSYNEQFF.

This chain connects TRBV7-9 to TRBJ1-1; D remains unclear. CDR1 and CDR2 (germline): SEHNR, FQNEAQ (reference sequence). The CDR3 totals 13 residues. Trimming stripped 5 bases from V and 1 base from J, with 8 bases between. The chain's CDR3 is CASSHGGNTEAFF. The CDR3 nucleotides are TGTGCCAGCAGCCACGGCGGGAACACTGAAGCTTTCTTT.

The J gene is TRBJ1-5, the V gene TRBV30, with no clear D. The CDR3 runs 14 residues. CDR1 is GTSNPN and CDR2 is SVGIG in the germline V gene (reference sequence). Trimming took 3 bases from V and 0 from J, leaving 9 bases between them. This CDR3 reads CAWSAVNSNQPQHF. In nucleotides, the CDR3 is TGTGCCTGGAGCGCAGTTAATAGCAATCAGCCCCAGCATTTT.

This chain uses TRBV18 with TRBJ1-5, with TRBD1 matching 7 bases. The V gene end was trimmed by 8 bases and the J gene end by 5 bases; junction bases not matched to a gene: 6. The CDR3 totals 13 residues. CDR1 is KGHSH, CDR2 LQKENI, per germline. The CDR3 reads CASQTGLDQPQHF. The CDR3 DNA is TGTGCCAGCCAGACAGGGTTGGATCAGCCCCAGCATTTT.

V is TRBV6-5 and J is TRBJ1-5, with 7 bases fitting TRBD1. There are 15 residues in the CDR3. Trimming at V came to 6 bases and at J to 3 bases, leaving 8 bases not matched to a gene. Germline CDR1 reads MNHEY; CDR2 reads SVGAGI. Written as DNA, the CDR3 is TGTGCCAGCAGCGGGGACAGATCCCACAATCAGCCCCAGCATTTT. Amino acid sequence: CASSGDRSHNQPQHF.

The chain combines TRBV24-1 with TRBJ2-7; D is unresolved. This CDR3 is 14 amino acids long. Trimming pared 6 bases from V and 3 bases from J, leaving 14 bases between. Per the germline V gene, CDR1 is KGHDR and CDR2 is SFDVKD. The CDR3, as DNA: TGTGCCACCAGTCCTGCCAGCGAGAGCTACGAGCAGTACTTC. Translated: CATSPASESYEQYF.

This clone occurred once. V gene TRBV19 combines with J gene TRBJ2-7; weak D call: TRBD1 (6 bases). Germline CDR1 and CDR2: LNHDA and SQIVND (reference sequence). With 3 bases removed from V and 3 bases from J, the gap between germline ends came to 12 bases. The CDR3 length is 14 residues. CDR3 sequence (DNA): TGTGCCAGTAGTATCCGTAGGGGGAGCTACGAGCAGTACTTC. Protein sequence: CASSIRRGSYEQYF.

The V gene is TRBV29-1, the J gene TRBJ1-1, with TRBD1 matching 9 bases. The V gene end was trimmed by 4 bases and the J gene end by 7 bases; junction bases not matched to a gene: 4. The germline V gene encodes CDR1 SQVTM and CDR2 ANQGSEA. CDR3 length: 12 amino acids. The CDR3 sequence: CSVGKGQGEAFF. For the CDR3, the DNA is TGCAGCGTTGGAAAGGGACAGGGTGAAGCTTTCTTT.

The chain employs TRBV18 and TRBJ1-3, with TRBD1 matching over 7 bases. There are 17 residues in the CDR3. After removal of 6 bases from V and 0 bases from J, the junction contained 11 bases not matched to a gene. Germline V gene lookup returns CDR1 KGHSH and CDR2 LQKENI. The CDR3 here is CASSDTGDGTSGNTIYF. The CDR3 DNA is TGTGCCAGCTCGGACACAGGGGATGGAACCTCTGGAAACACCATATATTTT.

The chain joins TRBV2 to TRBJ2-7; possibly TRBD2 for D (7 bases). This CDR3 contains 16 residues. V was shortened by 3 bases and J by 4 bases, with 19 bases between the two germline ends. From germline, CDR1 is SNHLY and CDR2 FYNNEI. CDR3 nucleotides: TGTGCCAGCAGTGAGGGGGCGGCTAGCGGATTGTACGAGCAGTACTTC. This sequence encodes CASSEGAASGLYEQYF.

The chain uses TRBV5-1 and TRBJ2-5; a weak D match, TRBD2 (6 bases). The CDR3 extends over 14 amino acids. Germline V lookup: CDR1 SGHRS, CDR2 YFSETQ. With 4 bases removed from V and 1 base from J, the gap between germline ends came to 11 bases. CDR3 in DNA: TGCGCCAGCAGCCCCGGGACTTCCCAAGAGACCCAGTACTTC. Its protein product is CASSPGTSQETQYF.

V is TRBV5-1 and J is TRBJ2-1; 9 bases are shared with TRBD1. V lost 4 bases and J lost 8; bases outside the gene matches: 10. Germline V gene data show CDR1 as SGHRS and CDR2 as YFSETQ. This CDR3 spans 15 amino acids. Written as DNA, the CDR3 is TGCGCCAGCAGCGTAGGGACAGGGCGCATTGATGAGCAGTTCTTC. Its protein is CASSVGTGRIDEQFF.

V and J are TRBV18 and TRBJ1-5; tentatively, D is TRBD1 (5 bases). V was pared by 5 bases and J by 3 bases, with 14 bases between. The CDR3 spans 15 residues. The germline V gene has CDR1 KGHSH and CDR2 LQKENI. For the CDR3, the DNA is TGTGCCAGCTCATCCGCCGGGGGTATCAATCAGCCCCAGCATTTT. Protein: CASSSAGGINQPQHF. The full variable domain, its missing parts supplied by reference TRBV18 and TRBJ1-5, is NAGVMQNPRHLVRRRGQEARLRCSPMKGHSHVYWYRQLPEEGLKFMVYLQKENIIDESGMPKERFSAEFPKEGPSILRIQQVVRGDSAAYFCASSSAGGINQPQHFGDGTRLSIL.

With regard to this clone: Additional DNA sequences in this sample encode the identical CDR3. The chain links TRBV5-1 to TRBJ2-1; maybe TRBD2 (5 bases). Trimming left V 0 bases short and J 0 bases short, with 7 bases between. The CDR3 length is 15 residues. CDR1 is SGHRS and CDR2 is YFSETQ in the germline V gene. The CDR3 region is CASSLVGGSYNEQFF. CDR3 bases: TGCGCCAGCAGCTTGGTTGGAGGCTCCTACAATGAGCAGTTCTTC. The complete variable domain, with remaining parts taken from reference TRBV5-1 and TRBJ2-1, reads KAGVTQTPRYLIKTRGQQVTLSCSPISGHRSVSWYQQTPGQGLQFLFEYFSETQRNKGNFPGRFSGRQFSNSRSEMNVSTLELGDSALYLCASSLVGGSYNEQFFGPGTRLTVL.

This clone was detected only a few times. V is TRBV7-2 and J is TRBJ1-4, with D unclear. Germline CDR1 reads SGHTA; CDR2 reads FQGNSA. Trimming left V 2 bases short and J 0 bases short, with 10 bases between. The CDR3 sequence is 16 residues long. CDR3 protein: CASSLYWSATNEKLFF. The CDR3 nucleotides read TGTGCCAGCAGCTTATATTGGAGCGCAACTAATGAAAAACTGTTTTTT.

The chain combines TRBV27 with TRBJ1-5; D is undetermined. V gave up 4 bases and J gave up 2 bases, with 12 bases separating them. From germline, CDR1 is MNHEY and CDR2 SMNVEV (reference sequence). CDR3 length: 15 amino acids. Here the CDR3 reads CASSSEGLGNQPQHF. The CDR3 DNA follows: TGTGCCAGCAGTTCGGAGGGCTTGGGCAATCAGCCCCAGCATTTT.

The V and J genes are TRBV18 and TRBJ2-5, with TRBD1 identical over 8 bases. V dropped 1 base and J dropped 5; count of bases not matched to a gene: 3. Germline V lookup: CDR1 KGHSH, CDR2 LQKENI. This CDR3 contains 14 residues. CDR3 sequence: CASSPRGTGETQYF. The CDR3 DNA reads TGTGCCAGCTCACCACGCGGGACAGGCGAGACCCAGTACTTC.

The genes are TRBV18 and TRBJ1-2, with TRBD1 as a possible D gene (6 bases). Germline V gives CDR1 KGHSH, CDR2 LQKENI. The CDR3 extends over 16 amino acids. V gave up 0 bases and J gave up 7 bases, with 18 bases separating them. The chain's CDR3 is CASSPPGTRGAGGYTF. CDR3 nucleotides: TGTGCCAGCTCACCACCGGGGACACGGGGGGCCGGTGGCTACACCTTC.

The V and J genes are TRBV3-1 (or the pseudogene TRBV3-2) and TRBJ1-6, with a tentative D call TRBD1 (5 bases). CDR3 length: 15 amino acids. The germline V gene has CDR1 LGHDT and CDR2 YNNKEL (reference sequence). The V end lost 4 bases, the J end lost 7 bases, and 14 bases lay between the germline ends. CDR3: CASSPFSTVNSPLHF. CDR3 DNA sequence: TGTGCCAGCAGCCCTTTCTCGACAGTCAATTCACCCCTCCACTTT.